The 27 T cell receptor beta chains below all came from one sample that was sequenced in a study of blood T cells in healthy people across ages. Together with a sample-barcoded 5' primer, a J-beta primer mix was included in a second PCR lasting roughly 6 to 12 cycles. Each CDR3 protein is one row after TCRdb ran MiXCR on the 5' RACE reads. The repertoire holds over 1,200,000 distinct CDR3 sequences, with approximately 59% as singletons. The specimen was blood. These receptors were obtained from a man aged 18 to 30 in good health.

CDR3 bases: TGCAGTGCCCGCGGGGGGGACCAAAACTATGGCTACACCTTC. Amino acid sequence: CSARGGDQNYGYTF. V usage is TRBV20-1 and J usage is TRBJ1-2; a weak D match, TRBD1 (5 bases). V dropped 6 bases and J dropped 2 bases, with 16 bases sitting between them. This CDR3 has 14 amino acids. Germline values: CDR1 DFQATT, CDR2 SNEGSKA (reference sequence).

V and J are TRBV30 and TRBJ1-1; D gene unclear. Trimming left V 0 bases short and J 0 bases short, with 5 bases between. The germline V gene has CDR1 GTSNPN and CDR2 SVGIG (reference sequence). The CDR3 has 13 amino acids. CDR3 DNA: TGTGCCTGGAGTGTACGGGTGAACACTGAAGCTTTCTTT. This gives the protein CAWSVRVNTEAFF.

The chain recombines TRBV5-6 with TRBJ2-7, with 7 bases lining up with TRBD1. The CDR3 runs 15 residues. Germline assignment: CDR1 SGHDT and CDR2 YYEEEE. V shed 4 bases, J shed 3 bases, and the junction held 10 bases outside the gene matches. CDR3 DNA: TGTGCCAGCAGCACGTGGACAGGAAGCTACTACGAGCAGTACTTC. Translated, it gives CASSTWTGSYYEQYF.

The CDR3 spells CASSSPSGRAGDTQYF. The CDR3, as DNA: TGCGCCAGCAGCTCTCCTAGCGGGAGGGCCGGAGATACGCAGTATTTT. This rearrangement joins TRBV5-1 to TRBJ2-3, with 12 bases that match TRBD2. J was trimmed by 5 bases and V by 3 bases; bases with no gene match: 7. Germline lookup yields CDR1 SGHRS and CDR2 YFSETQ. The CDR3 runs 16 residues.

Regarding this clonotype: Given a much more abundant clone one base away, this may be a read error. This chain uses TRBV20-1 with TRBJ2-7, with 9 nucleotides matching TRBD2. V dropped 3 bases and J dropped 7; count of bases not matched to a gene: 13. The germline V gene has CDR1 DFQATT and CDR2 SNEGSKA (reference sequence). This CDR3 spans 15 amino acids. The CDR3 DNA follows: TGCAGTGCTAGCGAGCCTAGCGGGGATTACAATGAGCAGTACTTC. It specifies CSASEPSGDYNEQYF.

The rearrangement uses TRBV20-1 and TRBJ2-3; unclear D gene. Germline CDR1 is DFQATT and CDR2 is SNEGSKA (reference sequence). The ends were cut back, 2 bases at V and 0 bases at J, with 12 bases in the middle. This CDR3 region has 15 residues. The CDR3 DNA follows: TGCAGTGCTAGACTGCCTTGGGTGAGCACAGATACGCAGTATTTT. It codes for CSARLPWVSTDTQYF.

The CDR3 DNA is TGTGCCAGCAGCTTAAGGTCAGGGGGACAGGGCTACGAGCAGTACTTC. Translation: CASSLRSGGQGYEQYF. The V call is TRBV7-8, the J call TRBJ2-5; 9 positions match TRBD1. With the DNA end fitting TRBJ2-7 better, the J assignment may be wrong. CDR3 length equals 16 residues. Germline V gene data show CDR1 as SGHVS and CDR2 as FQNEAQ.

The chain links TRBV20-1 to TRBJ1-2; 7 nucleotides agree with TRBD1. V shed 6 bases, J shed 5 bases, and the junction held 6 bases outside the gene matches. This CDR3 is 12 amino acids long. Germline V gene data show CDR1 as DFQATT and CDR2 as SNEGSKA (reference sequence). Written as DNA, the CDR3 is TGCAGTGCCACCGGGACAGAGTATGGCTACACCTTC. Translating gives CSATGTEYGYTF.

The chain joins TRBV20-1 to TRBJ1-4, with unresolved D. The CDR3 totals 14 residues. Germline CDR1 is DFQATT and CDR2 is SNEGSKA (reference sequence). V was clipped by 4 bases and J by 8 bases, with 17 bases between them. The CDR3 bases are TGCAGTGCTACAGTAGAAGGGATGAACGAAAAACTGTTTTTT. Translation: CSATVEGMNEKLFF.

V gene TRBV7-2 combines with J gene TRBJ1-1, with 9 bases aligning to TRBD1. This CDR3 region has 14 residues. Germline V gives CDR1 SGHTA, CDR2 FQGNSA. V lost 0 bases, J lost 6 bases, and 2 bases stayed unmatched. CDR3 in DNA: TGTGCCAGCAGCTTAGCTACAGGGGGCCCTGAAGCTTTCTTT. Protein: CASSLATGGPEAFF.

This clonotype was seen a few times. The chain is built from TRBV6-5 and TRBJ2-7; D remains ambiguous. V lost 2 bases and J 0 bases, leaving 14 bases between the germline ends. Germline V lookup: CDR1 MNHEY, CDR2 SVGAGI. The CDR3 spans 16 residues. The CDR3 sequence is CASSYQTVSSSYEQYF. The CDR3 DNA is TGTGCCAGCAGTTACCAAACAGTCTCTAGCTCCTACGAGCAGTACTTC.

This sequence joins TRBV4-1 and TRBJ1-2; D is uncertain. Trimming shortened V by 0 bases and J by 4 bases, and 9 bases separated the two germline ends. The germline gives CDR1 MGHRA, CDR2 YSYEKL. This CDR3 contains 14 residues. The DNA for the CDR3 is TGCGCCAGCAGCCAAGATACAATCAGCTATGGCTACACCTTC. Translating it yields CASSQDTISYGYTF.

This chain uses TRBV20-1 with TRBJ1-2; tentative D call: TRBD1 (5 bases). This CDR3 is 15 amino acids long. CDR1 and CDR2 from the germline V gene are DFQATT and SNEGSKA (reference sequence). V was cut by 6 bases and J by 0 bases, with 17 bases left in between. The CDR3 loop is CSALLAGNTNYGYTF. CDR3 coding DNA: TGCAGTGCGCTGCTGGCAGGGAATACTAACTATGGCTACACCTTC.

With regard to this clonotype: The conserved final phenylalanine or tryptophan is absent from the CDR3, which likely points to a read error. This chain connects TRBV6-1 to TRBJ2-1; D is perhaps TRBD1 (6 bases). The CDR3 length is 13 residues. Trimming pared 3 bases from V and 13 bases from J, leaving 16 bases between. Per the germline V gene, CDR1 is MNHNS and CDR2 is SASEGT. The CDR3 DNA reads TGTGCCAGCAGTGATGGGGACACCCAGACCCAGTTCTTA. It is translated as CASSDGDTQTQFL.

The chain has TRBV6-1 and TRBJ1-2, with a possible D match to TRBD1 (5 bases). Germline V gives CDR1 MNHNS, CDR2 SASEGT. The V end lost 0 bases, the J end lost 4 bases, and 15 bases lay between the germline ends. The CDR3 has 16 residues. The CDR3 DNA reads as TGTGCCAGCAGTGAAGCCCAGGGTTCCGCCGGCTATGGCTACACCTTC. This gives the protein CASSEAQGSAGYGYTF.

This clonotype was seen a few times. V gene TRBV28 combines with J gene TRBJ1-6; D is unresolved. Trimming removed 8 bases at V and 13 bases at J, with 30 bases between. The CDR3 consists of 17 residues. Germline values: CDR1 MDHEN, CDR2 SYDVKM. CDR3 residues: CASCSPLRHSGVAPLHF. DNA of the CDR3: TGTGCCAGCTGTTCCCCCCTCAGACACTCCGGCGTAGCTCCCCTCCACTTT.

This chain joins TRBV7-6 and TRBJ2-7; a possible D gene is TRBD1 (5 bases). From germline, CDR1 is SGHVS and CDR2 FNYEAQ. This CDR3 spans 15 amino acids. Trimming took 2 bases from V and 1 from J, leaving 12 bases between them. The CDR3 sequence is CASSLPGAESYEQYF. In DNA form, the CDR3 reads TGTGCCAGCAGCTTACCTGGGGCAGAGTCCTACGAGCAGTACTTC. Looking up the rest from reference TRBV7-6 and TRBJ2-7 gives the full variable domain: GAGVSQSPRYKVTKRGQDVALRCDPISGHVSLYWYRQALGQGPEFLTYFNYEAQQDKSGLPNDRFSAERPEGSISTLTIQRTEQRDSAMYRCASSLPGAESYEQYFGPGTRLTVT.

This clonotype was found once. The chain employs TRBV4-2 and TRBJ2-7; 10 bases fit TRBD2. This CDR3 contains 16 residues. Trimming removed 8 bases from V and 0 bases from J; junction bases left unmatched: 10. Germline V gene lookup returns CDR1 LGHNA and CDR2 YNFKEQ. Here the CDR3 reads CASGGISGGNSYEQYF. CDR3 nucleotides: TGTGCCAGCGGGGGGATTAGCGGGGGGAACTCCTACGAGCAGTACTTC.

The CDR3 coding sequence is TGTGCCAGCAGTGATCCGGCGGCGAGCTCCTACGAGCAGTACTTC. Translating it yields CASSDPAASSYEQYF. The chain links TRBV25-1 to TRBJ2-7, with D uncertain. Germline CDR1 and CDR2: MGHDK and SYGVNS. CDR3 length: 15 amino acids. The germline V and J ends were trimmed by 3 bases and 0 bases, with 12 bases remaining between them.

J is TRBJ2-7 and V is TRBV5-6, with a tentative D call TRBD2 (5 bases). From germline, CDR1 is SGHDT and CDR2 YYEEEE. The CDR3 runs to 14 residues. V lost 0 bases and J lost 5, with 12 bases in between. The CDR3 nucleotides are TGTGCCAGCAGCTTGGCGGGGTCTGGGGACGAGCAGTACTTC. Amino acids: CASSLAGSGDEQYF.

The chain recombines TRBV5-1 with TRBJ2-7; no definite D call. The V gene lost 0 bases and the J gene lost 1 base, with 14 bases spanning the gap. Germline V gene lookup returns CDR1 SGHRS and CDR2 YFSETQ. The CDR3 loop spans 16 amino acids. CDR3: CASSLASGRNSYEQYF. The DNA of the CDR3 is TGCGCCAGCAGCTTGGCCTCGGGCCGCAATTCCTACGAGCAGTACTTC. The full variable domain, rest sourced from reference TRBV5-1 and TRBJ2-7, is KAGVTQTPRYLIKTRGQQVTLSCSPISGHRSVSWYQQTPGQGLQFLFEYFSETQRNKGNFPGRFSGRQFSNSRSEMNVSTLELGDSALYLCASSLASGRNSYEQYFGPGTRLTVT.

The chain combines TRBV4-3 with TRBJ2-5, with D perhaps matching TRBD1 or TRBD2 (5 bases each). The CDR3 has 13 residues. V was shortened by 0 bases and J by 5 bases, with 7 bases between the two germline ends. Germline CDR1 LGHNA, CDR2 YSLEER. CDR3 region: CASSQERGETQYF. CDR3 sequence (DNA): TGCGCCAGCAGCCAAGAGAGGGGTGAGACCCAGTACTTC.

The rearrangement uses TRBV24-1 and TRBJ2-7; a weak D match, TRBD2 (7 bases). Germline CDR1 and CDR2: KGHDR and SFDVKD. V gave up 6 bases and J gave up 0 bases, with 11 bases separating them. The CDR3 contains 14 residues. CDR3 in amino acids: CATSWGGGSYEQYF. The CDR3 DNA reads as TGTGCCACCAGTTGGGGGGGCGGCTCCTACGAGCAGTACTTC.

This chain links TRBV20-1 with TRBJ2-5; 11 nucleotides match TRBD2. J lost 0 bases, V lost 5 bases, and 14 bases had no gene match. Looked up from germline, CDR1 is DFQATT and CDR2 is SNEGSKA (reference sequence). The CDR3 runs to 18 residues. CDR3 DNA sequence: TGCAGTGCTGGAGGAGGAGTAGCGGGAGGGCCGTACCAAGAGACCCAGTACTTC. It is translated as CSAGGGVAGGPYQETQYF.

The chain employs TRBV28 and TRBJ1-2, with TRBD1 as a possible D gene (5 bases). The CDR3 is 13 residues long. V lost 6 bases and J lost 12, with 20 bases in between. Germline CDR1 reads MDHEN; CDR2 reads SYDVKM. The CDR3 spells CASSPGRSMIDTF. The DNA of the CDR3 is TGTGCCAGCAGCCCGGGACGCAGTATGATCGACACCTTC.

This clonotype was detected only a few times. The chain recombines TRBV10-3 with TRBJ2-7; D assignment may be TRBD1 or TRBD2 (5 bases each). Trimming left V 5 bases short and J 2 bases short, with 16 bases between. CDR1 is ENHRY and CDR2 is SYGVKD in the germline V gene. The CDR3 is 15 residues long. In nucleotides, the CDR3 is TGTGCCATCAGTCGAACCGGGACCGAAACCTACGAGCAGTACTTC. It codes for CAISRTGTETYEQYF.

In its sample, this clonotype was seen once. This sequence joins TRBV4-3 and TRBJ2-2; D is unresolved. V lost 3 bases, J lost 8 bases, and 7 bases lay in between. The CDR3 totals 12 residues. Germline CDR1 and CDR2: LGHNA and YSLEER. CDR3 sequence (DNA): TGCGCCAGCAGCCAGGGCTGGGGGGAGCTGTTTTTT. Amino acid sequence: CASSQGWGELFF.